This TCR beta chain was observed in a study of blood T cell repertoires in COVID-19. Study context: Samples representing acute and convalescent COVID-19 were sourced from the United States, Italy and Spain. The analysed material was cDNA or gDNA that came from T cells, B-cell-depleted T cells, or PBMCs.

Original processing methods: Counts of nucleated cells, estimated from reference gene primer amplification, were obtained. Here immunoSEQ multiplex PCR was the method, and the copy in TCRdb shows in-frame clones only, minus some. V, J and clone size derive from that table, while D and trimming were established from the DNA sequence. The sample yields tens of thousands of clones, roughly 91% seen once. The material sequenced was peripheral blood. The receptor's source is a man aged 45-65 years with COVID-19, enrolled during active disease.

CDR3 nucleotide sequence: TGTGCCAGCAGCCCAGACAGGGGCACAGATACGCAGTATTTT. Protein product: CASSPDRGTDTQYF. The chain couples TRBV7-3 to TRBJ2-3, with TRBD1 matching over 7 bases. This CDR3 contains 14 residues. With V trimmed by 5 bases and J by 1 base, 3 bases remained unmatched. The germline V gene encodes CDR1 SGHTA and CDR2 FQGTGA. Supplemented by reference TRBV7-3 and TRBJ2-3, the full variable domain reads GAGVSQTPSNKVTEKGKYVELRCDPISGHTALYWYRQSLGQGPEFLIYFQGTGAADDSGLPNDRFFAVRPEGSVSTLKIQRTERGDSAVYLCASSPDRGTDTQYFGPGTRLTVL.